This T cell receptor beta chain originates from a study of T cell responses to AZD1222 COVID-19 vaccine. Study results and caveats: AZD1222 recipients seropositive at baseline numbered only five to seven. Spike-specific TCR breadth and depth rose after two AZD1222 doses.

Germline V CDR1 and CDR2: SGHRS, YFSETQ. This CDR3 comprises 16 residues. The trim removed 2 bases at V and 0 bases at J, leaving 6 bases unmatched. The repertoire was sequenced with immunoSEQ multiplex PCR; TCRdb's copy has only in-frame clones and lacks some. The data show over 100,000 clones, approximately 86% seen once. In regard to this clone: Its specificity is not known.

The V gene is TRBV5-1, the J gene TRBJ1-2, with 8 bases matching TRBD1. Sequencing used peripheral blood, obtained on day 0 of AZD1222 vaccination. The TCR was taken from an adult in good health. Here the CDR3 DNA reads TGCGCCAGCAGCTTCGGGACAGGAGTTTCTAACTATGGCTACACCTTC. Translated: CASSFGTGVSNYGYTF.